A selection of T cell receptor beta chains follows, all from one sample in a study of glioma-infiltrating T cells. TCRdb redid the calling of the multiplex PCR reads with MiXCR, one entry per CDR3 protein. The sample includes fewer than 200,000 distinct CDR3 sequences, around 32% seen only once; the top ten take roughly 21%. Sequencing was carried out using glioma tissue, nonneoplastic brain tissue, or PBMCs (not recorded which). The receptors derive from a human donor with low-grade glioma or glioblastoma, undergoing nonglioma brain surgery, or in good health (not recorded which). Both conserved end residues are part of each CDR3. Each record gives: clone size, J gene, V gene, D gene, CDR3 length, CDR3 protein, CDR3 DNA. The D gene is left open where the match is weak. Clone sizes are given selectively: once, few, many, or a class where the clone is expanded.

size: many; J: TRBJ2-7; V: TRBV10-3; D: NA; length: 17; CDR3: CAISGTGRVSQTYEQYF; DNA: TGTGCCATCAGTGGGACAGGGAGGGTGTCCCAAACCTACGAGCAGTACTTC
size: few; J: TRBJ2-5; V: TRBV5-4; D: NA; length: 11; CDR3: CASIGQETQYF; DNA: TGTGCCAGCATAGGCCAAGAGACCCAGTACTTC
size: many; J: TRBJ2-3; V: TRBV4-2; D: NA; length: 14; CDR3: CASSQGQGQDTQYF; DNA: TGTGCCAGCAGCCAAGGTCAGGGACAAGATACGCAGTATTTT
size: many; J: TRBJ1-1; V: TRBV3-1; D: NA; length: 14; CDR3: CASSQLKAGSEAFF; DNA: TGTGCCAGCAGCCAATTAAAAGCCGGATCTGAAGCTTTCTTT
size: many; J: TRBJ2-7; V: TRBV20-1; D: TRBD2; length: 16; CDR3: CSAKISGRPSTYEQYF; DNA: TGCAGTGCTAAGATTAGCGGGAGACCCTCAACCTACGAGCAGTACTTC
size: many; J: TRBJ2-7; V: TRBV27; D: NA; length: 16; CDR3: CASSLSISSAYYEQYF; DNA: TGTGCCAGCAGTTTATCGATTTCTTCAGCGTATTACGAGCAGTACTTC
size: many; J: TRBJ2-7; V: TRBV28; D: TRBD2; length: 14; CDR3: CASRFPSGTGEQYF; DNA: TGTGCCAGCAGATTCCCGAGCGGGACGGGCGAGCAGTACTTC
size: many; J: TRBJ1-5; V: TRBV14; D: NA; length: 18; CDR3: CASSRAGALIVSNQPQHF; DNA: TGTGCCAGCAGCCGGGCAGGGGCGCTAATAGTAAGCAATCAGCCCCAGCATTTT
size: many; J: TRBJ2-2; V: TRBV7-9; D: NA; length: 14; CDR3: CASSLTEGHGELFF; DNA: TGTGCCAGCAGCTTAACTGAGGGACACGGGGAGCTGTTTTTT
size: NA; J: TRBJ2-5; V: TRBV5-5; D: NA; length: 15; CDR3: CASSRPPGVQETQYF; DNA: TGTGCCAGCAGCCGCCCACCGGGGGTTCAAGAGACCCAGTACTTC
size: NA; J: TRBJ2-7; V: TRBV11-1; D: TRBD2; length: 14; CDR3: CASSLNPGGYEQYF; DNA: TGTGCCAGCAGCTTAAACCCGGGGGGCTACGAGCAGTACTTC
size: NA; J: TRBJ2-1; V: TRBV6-1; D: TRBD2; length: 14; CDR3: CASSPASGPNEQFF; DNA: TGTGCCAGCAGTCCAGCTAGCGGCCCCAATGAGCAGTTCTTC
size: many; J: TRBJ2-5; V: TRBV7-2; D: NA; length: 16; CDR3: CASSPLQSGIGETQYF; DNA: TGTGCCAGCAGCCCTCTGCAGTCAGGGATTGGAGAGACCCAGTACTTC
size: many; J: TRBJ2-2; V: TRBV4-2; D: NA; length: 14; CDR3: CASSHAEVSGELFF; DNA: TGTGCCAGCAGCCACGCAGAGGTTTCCGGGGAGCTGTTTTTT
size: NA; J: TRBJ2-7; V: TRBV6-2/TRBV6-3; D: TRBD1; length: 15; CDR3: CASSESQGARGEQYF; DNA: TGTGCCAGCAGTGAGTCGCAGGGGGCTCGGGGCGAGCAGTACTTC
size: NA; J: TRBJ2-2; V: TRBV7-3; D: TRBD2; length: 15; CDR3: CASSLAAGEAGELLF; DNA: TGTGCCAGCAGCTTGGCAGCGGGAGAAGCCGGGGAGCTGCTTTTT
size: many; J: TRBJ2-1; V: TRBV27; D: NA; length: 14; CDR3: CASSLGKRNNEQFF; DNA: TGTGCCAGCAGTCTAGGAAAGCGGAACAATGAGCAGTTCTTC
size: many; J: TRBJ1-1; V: TRBV27; D: NA; length: 15; CDR3: CASRLNRAGDTEAFF; DNA: TGTGCCAGCAGACTAAACAGGGCTGGGGACACTGAAGCTTTCTTT
size: many; J: TRBJ2-1; V: TRBV3-1; D: TRBD2; length: 16; CDR3: CASSPRTSGSGNEQFF; DNA: TGTGCCAGCAGCCCGCGGACTAGCGGGAGCGGCAATGAGCAGTTCTTC
size: NA; J: TRBJ2-7; V: TRBV12-3/TRBV12-4; D: NA; length: 12; CDR3: CASSRPEYEQYF; DNA: TGTGCCAGCAGCCGACCCGAATACGAGCAGTACTTC
size: NA; J: TRBJ2-3; V: TRBV6-8; D: NA; length: 11; CDR3: CASKDGNTQYF; DNA: TGTGCCAGCAAGGACGGAAATACGCAGTATTTT
size: many; J: TRBJ1-2; V: TRBV6-2/TRBV6-3; D: NA; length: 13; CDR3: CAGTFGTPYGYTF; DNA: TGTGCCGGCACCTTTGGGACACCCTATGGCTACACCTTC
size: NA; J: TRBJ2-3; V: TRBV15; D: NA; length: 17; CDR3: CATSRDTFAEEEDTQYF; DNA: TGTGCCACCAGCAGAGATACCTTTGCGGAGGAGGAAGATACGCAGTATTTT
size: many; J: TRBJ2-5; V: TRBV6-1; D: TRBD1; length: 16; CDR3: CASSENRDRGRETQYF; DNA: TGTGCCAGCAGTGAAAATCGGGACAGGGGGCGGGAGACCCAGTACTTC
size: NA; J: TRBJ1-2; V: TRBV14; D: TRBD1; length: 17; CDR3: CASSPVNSRQGTRGYTF; DNA: TGTGCCAGCAGTCCCGTTAACTCCCGACAGGGTACTCGTGGCTACACCTTC
size: many; J: TRBJ2-3; V: TRBV7-2; D: NA; length: 15; CDR3: CASSLALYNTDTQYF; DNA: TGTGCCAGCAGCTTAGCCCTGTATAACACAGATACGCAGTATTTT
size: many; J: TRBJ1-1; V: TRBV20-1; D: NA; length: 13; CDR3: CSARDQAAPEAFF; DNA: TGCAGTGCTAGAGATCAAGCAGCCCCTGAAGCTTTCTTT
size: many; J: TRBJ2-3; V: TRBV7-3; D: TRBD1; length: 16; CDR3: CASSPIAGGSTDTQYF; DNA: TGTGCCAGCAGCCCCATCGCAGGGGGCTCTACAGATACGCAGTATTTT
size: many; J: TRBJ2-1; V: TRBV20-1; D: TRBD2; length: 13; CDR3: CSAAGANYNEQFF; DNA: TGCAGTGCGGCGGGAGCGAACTACAATGAGCAGTTCTTC
size: NA; J: TRBJ2-1; V: TRBV10-3; D: TRBD1; length: 14; CDR3: CAIRSDRAYNEQFF; DNA: TGTGCCATCAGATCGGACAGGGCCTACAATGAGCAGTTCTTC
size: once; J: TRBJ1-1; V: TRBV6-6; D: NA; length: 12; CDR3: CAGRDGNTEAFF; DNA: TGTGCCGGAAGGGACGGGAACACTGAAGCTTTCTTT
size: few; J: TRBJ1-5; V: TRBV7-9; D: TRBD1; length: 16; CDR3: CASSPGQGAEEQPQHF; DNA: TGTGCCAGCAGCCCCGGACAGGGGGCGGAAGAGCAGCCCCAGCATTTT
size: many; J: TRBJ1-2; V: TRBV7-2; D: NA; length: 15; CDR3: CASHWDWGGAGGYTF; DNA: TGTGCCAGCCATTGGGACTGGGGGGGGGCAGGTGGCTACACCTTC
size: few; J: TRBJ1-2; V: TRBV5-1; D: TRBD1; length: 16; CDR3: CASSTRDRVGRYGYTF; DNA: TGCGCCAGCAGTACCCGGGACAGGGTCGGTCGCTATGGCTACACCTTC
size: few; J: TRBJ2-5; V: TRBV12-3/TRBV12-4; D: TRBD1; length: 14; CDR3: CASSFWDSQETQYF; DNA: TGTGCCAGCAGTTTTTGGGACAGCCAAGAGACCCAGTACTTC
size: many; J: TRBJ1-2; V: TRBV11-2; D: NA; length: 14; CDR3: CASSLEPASIGYTF; DNA: TGTGCCAGCAGCTTAGAGCCAGCATCTATTGGCTACACCTTC
size: once; J: TRBJ2-1; V: TRBV7-9; D: NA; length: 16; CDR3: CASSLWAGGSYNEEFF; DNA: NA